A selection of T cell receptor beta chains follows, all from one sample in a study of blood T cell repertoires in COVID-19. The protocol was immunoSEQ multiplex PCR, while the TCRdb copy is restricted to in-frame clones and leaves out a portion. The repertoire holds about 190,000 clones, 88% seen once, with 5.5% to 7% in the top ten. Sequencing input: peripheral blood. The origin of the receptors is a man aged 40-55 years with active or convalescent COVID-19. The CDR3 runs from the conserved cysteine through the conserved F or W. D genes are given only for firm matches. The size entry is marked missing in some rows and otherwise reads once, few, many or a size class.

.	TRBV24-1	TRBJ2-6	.	TGTGCCACCAGTGATTTTAGTGACTCTGGGGCCAACGTCCTGACTTTC	CATSDFSDSGANVLTF
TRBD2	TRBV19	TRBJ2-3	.	TGTGCCAGTAGGACTAGCGGGACCAAAGATACGCAGTATTTT	CASRTSGTKDTQYF
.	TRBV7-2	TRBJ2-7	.	TGTGCCAGCAGCTTTGGCAGGGGTTACGAGCAGTACTTC	CASSFGRGYEQYF
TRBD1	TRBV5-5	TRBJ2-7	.	TGTGCCAGCAGCTGGACAGGGGACGAGCAGTACTTC	CASSWTGDEQYF
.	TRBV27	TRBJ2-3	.	TGTGCCAGCAGTCCGCCGGGACTTAGCACAGATACGCAGTATTTT	CASSPPGLSTDTQYF
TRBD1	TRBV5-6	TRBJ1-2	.	TGTGCCGGGGGGACAGGGGGCCTCTATGGCTACACCTTC	CAGGTGGLYGYTF
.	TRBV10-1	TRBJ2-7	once	TGCGCCAGCACCCCTTTAGTGCAGTACTTC	CASTPLVQYF
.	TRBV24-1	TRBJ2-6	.	TGTGCCACCAGTGAGCCCGGGGACAACGTCCTGACTTTC	CATSEPGDNVLTF
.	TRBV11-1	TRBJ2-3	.	TGTGCCAGCAGCTTGGACTTTACGCAGTATTTT	CASSLDFTQYF
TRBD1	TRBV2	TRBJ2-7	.	TGTGCCAGCAGTCCGGCCACGACAGGGAAAGAGCAGTACTTC	CASSPATTGKEQYF
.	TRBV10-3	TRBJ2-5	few	TGTGCCTCATCAAGACTAGTTGGGGAGACCCAGTACTTC	CASSRLVGETQYF
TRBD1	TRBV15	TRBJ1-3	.	TGTGCCACCAGCAGAGATCCAGGGGGTACCGGAAACACCATATATTTT	CATSRDPGGTGNTIYF
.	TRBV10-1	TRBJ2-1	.	TGCGCCAGCAGTGAGACGACTAGGTACAATGAGCAGTTCTTC	CASSETTRYNEQFF
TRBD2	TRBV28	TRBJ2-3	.	TGTGCCAGCAGTTTACGGGGAGGGCCGGCAGATACGCAGTATTTT	CASSLRGGPADTQYF
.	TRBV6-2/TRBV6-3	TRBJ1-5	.	TGTGCCAGCAGTTACTCCGGGGATGGGCAGCCCCAGCATTTT	CASSYSGDGQPQHF
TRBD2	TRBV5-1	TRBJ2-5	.	TGCGCCAGCAGCTCCCAAGTGGTGCGGGAGGAGACCCAGTACTTC	CASSSQVVREETQYF
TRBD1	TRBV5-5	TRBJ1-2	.	TGTGCCAGCAGGGAGGGGGACAGGCCAGCTTTCGGCTACACCTTC	CASREGDRPAFGYTF
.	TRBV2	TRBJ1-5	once	TGTGCCGGCACGGGGGTAAGCAATCAGCCCCAGCATTTT	CAGTGVSNQPQHF
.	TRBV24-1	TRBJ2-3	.	TGTGCCACCTCGGGAAGGGATACGCAGTATTTT	CATSGRDTQYF
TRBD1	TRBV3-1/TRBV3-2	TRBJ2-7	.	TGTGCCAGCAGCCAAACCGGGACAGGGAAGTACGAGCAGTACTTC	CASSQTGTGKYEQYF
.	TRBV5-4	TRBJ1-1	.	TGTGCCAGCAGCTTCGGGAGGGACACTGAAGCTTTCTTT	CASSFGRDTEAFF
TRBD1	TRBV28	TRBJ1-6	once	TGTGCCAGCGCGTTGGGACAGGGTTATCGTTCACCCCTCCACTTT	CASALGQGYRSPLHF
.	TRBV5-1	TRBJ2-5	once	TGCGCCAGCAGCTCTCAGGGGACGGGGGAGACCCAGTACTTC	CASSSQGTGETQYF
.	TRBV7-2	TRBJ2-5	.	TGTGCCAGCAGCTTAATGGGCGGGCTGGGGGAGACCCAGTACTTC	CASSLMGGLGETQYF
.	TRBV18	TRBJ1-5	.	TGTGCCAGCTCACCAGGGGCAGGGCAGCCCCAGCATTTT	CASSPGAGQPQHF
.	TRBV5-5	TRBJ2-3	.	TGTGCCAGCAGCTTATCATGGAGGCAGGACACAGATACGCAGTATTTT	CASSLSWRQDTDTQYF
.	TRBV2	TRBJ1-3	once	TGTGCCAGCAGTGAAAACAGTGGAAACACCATATATTTT	CASSENSGNTIYF
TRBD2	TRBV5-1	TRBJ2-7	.	TGCGCCAGCAGGTCGGCTAGCGGGGCTTACGAGCAGTACTTC	CASRSASGAYEQYF
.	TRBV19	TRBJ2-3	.	TGTGCCAGTAGTGGTACTGGTGGCACAGATACGCAGTATTTT	CASSGTGGTDTQYF
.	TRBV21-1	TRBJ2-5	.	TGTGCCAGCAGCATACCGGGACAGGGCGAGCAAGAGACCCAGTACTTC	CASSIPGQGEQETQYF
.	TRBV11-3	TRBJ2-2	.	TGTGCCAGCAGCTTCGACGGTCCGACTCTCACCGGGGAGCTGTTTTTT	CASSFDGPTLTGELFF
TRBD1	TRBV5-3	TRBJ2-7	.	TGTGCCAGAAGCAATCACGACAGGGTAGTGAACGAGCAGTACTTC	CARSNHDRVVNEQYF
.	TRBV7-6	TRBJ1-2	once	TGTGCCAGCAGCTTAGTTTCAGGGGCATACACCTTC	CASSLVSGAYTF
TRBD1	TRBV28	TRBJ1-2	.	TGTGCCAGCAAAAAACAGGGGGCCCTGCTCGTTGGCTACACCTTC	CASKKQGALLVGYTF
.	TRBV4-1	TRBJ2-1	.	TGCGCCAGCAGCCACCCCCCCGACAGTAACTCCTACAATGAGCAGTTCTTC	CASSHPPDSNSYNEQFF
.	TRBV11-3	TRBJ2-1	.	TGTGCCAGCAGGGGGTCAGGGGTCCATGAGCAGTTCTTC	CASRGSGVHEQFF
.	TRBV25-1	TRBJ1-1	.	TGTGCCAGCAGTGAAACCGGGGAGGTCACTGAAGCTTTCTTT	CASSETGEVTEAFF